The entry below gives a single T cell receptor beta chain sequence along with its context. No antigen is known for it. TCRdb's table, derived via immunoSEQ multiplex PCR, lists solely in-frame clones and lacks some. The sample consists of around 15,000 clones, around 93% of them appearing once. The entry originates in a study of OX40 agonist ivuxolimab in advanced cancers. Study-wide background: Ivuxolimab, an antibody that agonizes OX40 (CD134), was administered to the patients. Study-level results: Expanded clones tended on average to be more numerous among CD8+ T cells than CD4+.

The length of the CDR3 is 15 residues. V was pared by 4 bases and J by 3 bases, with 16 bases between. Germline lookup yields CDR1 SGHDT and CDR2 YYEEEE. The sample here was CD4+ or CD8+ T cells sorted from blood, taken in a trial of the OX40 agonist ivuxolimab. The chain carries TRBV5-6 and TRBJ1-1; weak D call: TRBD1 (5 bases). This sequence was found in an adult with an advanced solid tumor such as melanoma, head and neck, liver or kidney cancer. The CDR3 sequence is CASSHVGLGDTEAFF. The CDR3 coding sequence is TGTGCCAGCAGCCACGTTGGATTAGGGGACACTGAAGCTTTCTTT.